Listed here are 28 T cell receptor beta chains from one sample, sequenced in a study of blood T cell repertoires in COVID-19. Repertoires were generated with immunoSEQ multiplex PCR, while TCRdb's copy carries only in-frame clones and drops some. The sample includes approximately 330,000 clones, around 90% of them seen just once. The specimen sequenced was peripheral blood. The source is a man aged 25-45 years with COVID-19, enrolled during active disease.

This clone was detected once. The rearrangement uses TRBV4-3 and TRBJ2-3; 8 bases fit TRBD2. The germline CDR1 and CDR2 sequences are LGHNA and YSLEER. The CDR3 loop spans 15 amino acids. Losses at the gene ends were 3 bases for V and 2 bases for J; bases not matched to a gene: 4. The CDR3 loop reads CASSHGGENTDTQYF. In DNA form, the CDR3 reads TGCGCCAGCAGCCACGGGGGGGAGAACACAGATACGCAGTATTTT.

The chain combines TRBV7-2 with TRBJ2-1, with 12 bases matching TRBD2. V shed 6 bases and J 0 bases; nucleotides not matched to a gene: 9. The CDR3 spans 18 residues. Germline V gene data show CDR1 as SGHTA and CDR2 as FQGNSA. The CDR3 DNA reads as TGTGCCAGCAGTTACTCCGGGACTAGCGGGCCCTCCTACAATGAGCAGTTCTTC. Translation: CASSYSGTSGPSYNEQFF.

The chain carries TRBV6-2 or TRBV6-3 and TRBJ2-7; tentatively, D is TRBD2 (6 bases). Trimming shortened V by 6 bases and J by 4 bases, and 16 bases separated the two germline ends. The CDR3 is 14 residues long. From germline, CDR1 is MNHEY and CDR2 SVGEGT. The CDR3 is CASSPRLVAYEQYF. The CDR3, as DNA: TGTGCCAGCAGCCCCAGACTAGTGGCATACGAGCAGTACTTC.

J is TRBJ1-1 and V is TRBV3-1 (or the pseudogene TRBV3-2), with 7 bases aligning to TRBD1. The CDR3 length is 14 residues. Germline trimming cut 0 bases from V and 8 bases from J; bases unmatched to any gene: 6. The germline gives CDR1 LGHDT, CDR2 YNNKEL (reference sequence). CDR3: CASSQETTDREAFF. In nucleotides, the CDR3 is TGTGCCAGCAGCCAAGAAACAACGGACAGGGAAGCTTTCTTT.

The rearrangement uses TRBV7-2 and TRBJ2-7, with 8 nucleotides matching TRBD2. Trimming cost V 5 bases and J 0 bases; bases outside gene matches: 3. This CDR3 is built from 14 residues. Germline assignment: CDR1 SGHTA and CDR2 FQGNSA. In DNA, the CDR3 is TGTGCCAGCAGCCTCAGCGGGGGCTCCTACGAGCAGTACTTC. Translated, it gives CASSLSGGSYEQYF.

The chain couples TRBV9 to TRBJ1-1; no reliable D call. Trimming shortened V by 1 base and J by 0 bases, and 7 bases separated the two germline ends. CDR1 is SGDLS and CDR2 is YYNGEE in the germline V gene. There are 14 residues in the CDR3. CDR3 sequence reads: CASSVNSMNTEAFF. The CDR3, as DNA: TGTGCCAGCAGCGTAAACTCTATGAACACTGAAGCTTTCTTT.

V and J are TRBV7-2 and TRBJ2-2; D perhaps matches TRBD2 (6 bases). Germline CDR1 is SGHTA and CDR2 is FQGNSA. Trimming stripped 1 base from V and 7 bases from J, with 13 bases between. The CDR3 contains 15 residues. CDR3 bases: TGTGCCAGCAGCTTAGGTGCTGTCGGGGGCGGGGAGCTGTTTTTT. Translated, it gives CASSLGAVGGGELFF. Looking up the rest from reference TRBV7-2 and TRBJ2-2 gives the full variable domain: GAGVSQSPSNKVTEKGKDVELRCDPISGHTALYWYRQSLGQGLEFLIYFQGNSAPDKSGLPSDRFSAERTGGSVSTLTIQRTQQEDSAVYLCASSLGAVGGGELFFGEGSRLTVL.

The chain uses TRBV2 and TRBJ1-5; tentatively, D is TRBD1 (6 bases). Germline V lookup: CDR1 SNHLY, CDR2 FYNNEI. V was shortened by 0 bases and J by 7 bases, with 16 bases between the two germline ends. This CDR3 contains 16 residues. The CDR3 DNA reads TGTGCCAGCAGTGAAGCGCTTGGGGGGGCCGGGCAGCCCCAGCATTTT. It specifies CASSEALGGAGQPQHF.

The J gene is TRBJ1-2, the V gene TRBV27, with D possibly being TRBD1 (6 bases). Germline V gene lookup returns CDR1 MNHEY and CDR2 SMNVEV (reference sequence). The CDR3 is made up of 14 amino acids. V was clipped by 5 bases and J by 7 bases, with 17 bases between them. CDR3 coding DNA: TGTGCCAGCAGTGGGGATAGGGGGGGGCTTGGCTACACCTTC. The encoded protein is CASSGDRGGLGYTF.

This clone was observed once. This rearrangement joins TRBV20-1 to TRBJ2-3, with D unclear. Germline V gives CDR1 DFQATT, CDR2 SNEGSKA (reference sequence). The V gene lost 3 bases and the J gene lost 0 bases, with 16 bases spanning the gap. CDR3 length: 16 amino acids. The CDR3 spells CSASLLRFWSTDTQYF. The DNA of the CDR3 is TGCAGTGCTAGTCTGCTGCGGTTTTGGAGCACAGATACGCAGTATTTT.

The chain links TRBV6-6 to TRBJ1-5, with D possibly matching TRBD1 (5 bases). The CDR3 contains 16 residues. Trimming took off 1 base at V and 0 bases at J, with 10 bases between the two ends. Germline V gene sequence: CDR1 MNHNY, CDR2 SVGAGI (reference sequence). The CDR3: CASSYFGGNSNQPQHF. In DNA form, the CDR3 reads TGTGCCAGCAGTTACTTCGGGGGGAATAGCAATCAGCCCCAGCATTTT.

This clone was recorded once. The V and J genes are TRBV24-1 and TRBJ2-5; perhaps TRBD1 as D (6 bases). V gave up 4 bases and J gave up 5 bases, with 16 bases separating them. Germline V gene data show CDR1 as KGHDR and CDR2 as SFDVKD. The CDR3 runs 15 residues. CDR3 in amino acids: CATSDPQGSGETQYF. The CDR3 DNA follows: TGTGCCACCAGTGACCCACAGGGTTCTGGGGAGACCCAGTACTTC.

This clone was counted a single time. This chain joins TRBV6-5 and TRBJ2-2; no clear D gene. The CDR3 loop spans 13 amino acids. V was trimmed by 8 bases and J by 6 bases, leaving 13 bases between them. From germline, CDR1 is MNHEY and CDR2 SVGAGI. CDR3 sequence: CASGVSYAGELFF. CDR3 DNA sequence: TGTGCCAGCGGAGTTAGTTACGCCGGGGAGCTGTTTTTT.

This clone has only a few counts. CDR3 amino acids: CASSVGVEAFF. The DNA of the CDR3 is TGTGCCAGCAGTGTCGGGGTTGAAGCTTTCTTT. V is TRBV2 and J is TRBJ1-1; no clear D gene. This CDR3 is 11 amino acids long. V dropped 4 bases and J dropped 7 bases, with 7 bases sitting between them. Looked up from germline, CDR1 is SNHLY and CDR2 is FYNNEI.

J is TRBJ1-2 and V is TRBV7-9; possible D gene TRBD1, 5 bases. CDR1 SEHNR and CDR2 FQNEAQ come from the germline V gene (reference sequence). Trimming cost V 5 bases and J 4 bases, with 14 bases left between them. This CDR3 spans 14 amino acids. CDR3 sequence: CASSRQTEVYGYTF. CDR3 DNA: TGTGCCAGCAGCCGACAGACGGAAGTCTATGGCTACACCTTC.

The rearrangement joins TRBV7-9 to TRBJ1-5; D not resolved. V shed 3 bases and J shed 6 bases, with 9 bases lying between them. The germline gives CDR1 SEHNR, CDR2 FQNEAQ (reference sequence). The CDR3 runs 13 residues. The CDR3 sequence: CASSFSTSQPQHF. The CDR3 DNA is TGTGCCAGCAGCTTCTCGACAAGTCAGCCCCAGCATTTT.

The rearrangement links TRBV4-1 to TRBJ2-5; no clear D gene. Germline lookup yields CDR1 MGHRA and CDR2 YSYEKL. V lost 0 bases and J 5 bases, leaving 13 bases between the germline ends. The length of the CDR3 is 15 residues. DNA for the CDR3: TGCGCCAGCAGCCAAGAAAGTCGCCCTCGGGAGACCCAGTACTTC. It codes for CASSQESRPRETQYF.

This chain links TRBV15 with TRBJ1-5; D not certain. Germline loops: CDR1 LNHNV, CDR2 YYDKDF (reference sequence). This CDR3 is built from 13 residues. Trimming removed 5 bases at V and 7 bases at J, with 12 bases between. CDR3 protein: CATSSQIQQPQHF. CDR3 DNA sequence: TGTGCCACCAGCTCACAGATACAACAGCCCCAGCATTTT.

The chain combines TRBV6-5 with TRBJ1-5, with TRBD1 matching 8 bases. Germline V gene sequence: CDR1 MNHEY, CDR2 SVGAGI. V lost 7 bases to trimming and J lost 4 bases; unmatched junction nucleotides: 9. The CDR3 runs to 15 residues. The CDR3 region has the DNA TGTGCCAGCAAGATGGACAGGGAACCGAATCAGCCCCAGCATTTT. It codes for CASKMDREPNQPQHF.

The chain combines TRBV3-1 (or the pseudogene TRBV3-2) with TRBJ2-7, with TRBD1 as a possible D gene (6 bases). In germline, CDR1 is LGHDT, CDR2 YNNKEL (reference sequence). Trimming removed 2 bases at V and 3 bases at J, with 11 bases between. This CDR3 contains 14 residues. In DNA form, the CDR3 reads TGTGCCAGCAGCCAATTTCCAGGGGTCTACGAGCAGTACTTC. The encoded protein is CASSQFPGVYEQYF.

This clone was seen a few times. This chain links TRBV19 with TRBJ2-1, with 7 bases fitting TRBD1. The junction had 6 bases not matched to a gene; V was cut back by 4 bases and J by 6 bases. Per the germline V gene, CDR1 is LNHDA and CDR2 is SQIVND (reference sequence). The CDR3 is 14 amino acids. CDR3 nucleotide sequence: TGTGCCAGTAGTAGACCGGGACAGAGCAATGAGCAGTTCTTC. It is translated as CASSRPGQSNEQFF.

This chain joins TRBV5-1 and TRBJ2-7, with 11 bases fitting TRBD1. CDR1 and CDR2 (germline): SGHRS, YFSETQ. Trimming at V came to 4 bases and at J to 3 bases, leaving 9 bases not matched to a gene. The CDR3 runs 16 residues. The CDR3 is CASSKRTGGGIYEQYF. In nucleotides, the CDR3 is TGCGCCAGCAGCAAACGGACAGGGGGCGGCATCTACGAGCAGTACTTC.

The chain links TRBV5-1 to TRBJ2-5; the match to TRBD1 covers 8 bases. V lost 4 bases to trimming and J lost 5 bases; unmatched junction nucleotides: 4. Germline V gene sequence: CDR1 SGHRS, CDR2 YFSETQ. The length of the CDR3 is 13 residues. CDR3 nucleotide sequence: TGCGCCAGCAGCCTACGACAGGGGGAGACCCAGTACTTC. It translates to CASSLRQGETQYF.

The chain carries TRBV10-3 and TRBJ2-2; D might be TRBD2 (6 bases). The CDR3 spans 16 residues. Germline V lookup: CDR1 ENHRY, CDR2 SYGVKD. The ends were cut back, 7 bases at V and 1 base at J, with 16 bases in the middle. As DNA, the CDR3 is TGTGCCATCACCGTAGGATGGGGACTGAACACCGGGGAGCTGTTTTTT. This translates into CAITVGWGLNTGELFF.

This clone was detected only once. This rearrangement joins TRBV27 to TRBJ2-3; 7 positions agree with TRBD1. The V gene's germline CDR1 is MNHEY and CDR2 SMNVEV (reference sequence). V lost 6 bases and J lost 4; bases outside the gene matches: 16. The CDR3 sequence is 17 residues long. CDR3 amino acids: CASRVYSTGIGADTQYF. In DNA, the CDR3 is TGTGCCAGCAGAGTATACTCGACAGGGATAGGCGCAGATACGCAGTATTTT.

This chain joins TRBV21-1 and TRBJ2-7; the table's TRBD1 call for D was not verified on the DNA. TRBV21-1 is marked as a pseudogene. CDR3 length equals 15 residues. CDR3 residues: CASSKGTDQSYEQYF. The DNA for the CDR3 is TGTGCCAGCAGCAAAGGGACAGACCAGTCCTACGAGCAGTACTTC.

The chain links TRBV19 to TRBJ2-5; D gene unclear. Trimming left V 1 base short and J 3 bases short, with 9 bases between. The CDR3 contains 14 residues. The V gene's germline CDR1 is LNHDA and CDR2 SQIVND (reference sequence). CDR3 loop: CASSIALREETQYF. CDR3 bases: TGTGCCAGTAGTATAGCGTTACGGGAAGAGACCCAGTACTTC. Combining the CDR3 with reference TRBV19 and TRBJ2-5 gives the whole variable domain DGGITQSPKYLFRKEGQNVTLSCEQNLNHDAMYWYRQDPGQGLRLIYYSQIVNDFQKGDIAEGYSVSREKKESFPLTVTSAQKNPTAFYLCASSIALREETQYFGPGTRLLVL.

The chain carries TRBV7-3 and TRBJ2-1; 9 bases align to TRBD1. In germline, CDR1 is SGHTA, CDR2 FQGTGA. The CDR3 runs to 17 residues. V was pared by 0 bases and J by 5 bases, with 8 bases of the junction left unmatched. The CDR3 is CASSLTGTGSMDNEQFF. As DNA, the CDR3 is TGTGCCAGCAGCTTAACCGGGACAGGGTCGATGGACAATGAGCAGTTCTTC.